Shown below are 17 T cell receptor beta chains from a single sample sequenced in a study of blood T cell repertoires in COVID-19. Repertoires were generated with immunoSEQ multiplex PCR, while TCRdb's copy carries only in-frame clones and drops some. The sample lists over 30,000 clones; 85% to 90% were seen once. Material for sequencing was peripheral blood. Receptors were obtained from an older man with acute or convalescent COVID-19.

This clone has more than one count but fewer than ten. The V gene is TRBV6-2 or TRBV6-3, the J gene TRBJ2-7; 8 bases fit TRBD2. Germline CDR1 reads MNHEY; CDR2 reads SVGEGT. The CDR3 is 13 residues long. Germline trimming cut 5 bases from V and 6 bases from J; bases unmatched to any gene: 6. The CDR3 reads CASSSGLAFEQYF. The CDR3 DNA is TGTGCCAGCAGTAGTGGACTAGCCTTCGAGCAGTACTTC.

The rearrangement joins TRBV7-2 to TRBJ2-4; 7 bases map to TRBD2. With V trimmed by 1 base and J by 9 bases, 9 bases remained unmatched. The germline V gene has CDR1 SGHTA and CDR2 FQGNSA. The length of the CDR3 is 15 residues. In DNA, the CDR3 is TGTGCCAGCAGCTTAGGGGCTAGCGGTCGAGGCATTCAGTACTTC. It encodes CASSLGASGRGIQYF. Complete variable domain (other parts from reference TRBV7-2 and TRBJ2-4): GAGVSQSPSNKVTEKGKDVELRCDPISGHTALYWYRQSLGQGLEFLIYFQGNSAPDKSGLPSDRFSAERTGGSVSTLTIQRTQQEDSAVYLCASSLGASGRGIQYFGAGTRLSVL.

This clone has only a few counts. The CDR3 DNA reads as TGTGCCAGCAGCCAAGATCTTCGGAGCGTATCTTTCTTT. It codes for CASSQDLRSVSFF. This chain links TRBV3-1 (or the pseudogene TRBV3-2) with TRBJ1-1; D unresolved. Germline V gene lookup returns CDR1 LGHDT and CDR2 YNNKEL (reference sequence). The CDR3 is 13 residues long. The germline V and J ends were trimmed by 0 bases and 12 bases, with 14 bases remaining between them.

The chain carries TRBV5-1 and TRBJ2-1, with TRBD2 matching 7 bases. The CDR3 loop spans 16 amino acids. Germline CDR1 SGHRS, CDR2 YFSETQ. V dropped 4 bases and J dropped 0; count of bases not matched to a gene: 7. CDR3 region: CASSPLSGISYNEQFF. CDR3 DNA sequence: TGCGCCAGCAGCCCATTAAGCGGGATCTCCTACAATGAGCAGTTCTTC.

This chain links TRBV5-1 with TRBJ2-2, with D possibly matching TRBD2 (5 bases). This CDR3 is 15 amino acids long. Trimming removed 1 base at V and 4 bases at J, with 11 bases between. CDR1 is SGHRS and CDR2 is YFSETQ in the germline V gene. The CDR3: CASSLSGILTGELFF. DNA for the CDR3: TGCGCCAGCAGCTTGTCCGGGATTCTCACCGGGGAGCTGTTTTTT.

This clone was detected only a few times. The rearrangement uses TRBV14 and TRBJ1-3; D not certain. The CDR3 spans 12 residues. Per germline, CDR1 SGHDN and CDR2 FVKESK. The ends were cut back, 4 bases at V and 1 base at J, with 2 bases in the middle. The CDR3 region is CASSPSGNTIYF. DNA for the CDR3: TGTGCCAGCAGCCCTTCTGGAAACACCATATATTTT.

The rearrangement links TRBV5-4 to TRBJ1-5; 12 bases align to TRBD1. Germline assignment: CDR1 SGHNT and CDR2 YYREEE (reference sequence). The CDR3 consists of 16 residues. Germline trimming cut 0 bases from V and 5 bases from J; bases unmatched to any gene: 3. The CDR3 here is CASSLDGTGGDQPQHF. CDR3 coding DNA: TGTGCCAGCAGCTTGGATGGGACAGGGGGCGATCAGCCCCAGCATTTT.

This clone was counted between two and nine times. The CDR3 nucleotides are TGTGCCAGCCGGACTAGAAACGCCGGGGAGCTGTTTTTT. This gives the protein CASRTRNAGELFF. The J gene is TRBJ2-2, the V gene TRBV19; 7 bases match TRBD2. With 9 bases clipped from V and 6 bases from J, the junction kept 7 bases outside the gene matches. The CDR3 sequence is 13 residues long. Germline CDR1 is LNHDA and CDR2 is SQIVND (reference sequence).

The chain combines TRBV4-3 with TRBJ2-1; 10 bases map to TRBD2. Germline assignment: CDR1 LGHNA and CDR2 YSLEER. The J segment lost 10 bases and the V segment lost 3 bases, leaving 9 bases of the junction unmatched. The CDR3 is made up of 15 amino acids. This CDR3 reads CASSQRGAGGGEQFF. Written as DNA, the CDR3 is TGCGCCAGCAGCCAGCGGGGAGCGGGAGGGGGCGAGCAGTTCTTC.

The V gene is TRBV10-3, the J gene TRBJ2-3; TRBD2 aligns across 8 bases. CDR3 length: 16 residues. CDR1 and CDR2 (germline): ENHRY, SYGVKD. V was pared by 3 bases and J by 6 bases, with 11 bases of the junction left unmatched. CDR3 in amino acids: CAISDLRTGGPDTQYF. CDR3 coding DNA: TGTGCCATCAGTGACCTTCGAACGGGAGGGCCTGATACGCAGTATTTT.

This clone has more than one count but fewer than ten. This sequence joins TRBV5-1 and TRBJ1-2; D might be TRBD1 (5 bases). The germline V gene encodes CDR1 SGHRS and CDR2 YFSETQ. This CDR3 has 13 amino acids. With 2 bases removed from V and 4 bases from J, the gap between germline ends came to 9 bases. The CDR3 sequence is CASSLGEGYGYTF. The CDR3 region has the DNA TGCGCCAGCAGCTTAGGGGAGGGCTATGGCTACACCTTC.

The table lists this clone with a few counts. The chain combines TRBV27 with TRBJ2-7, with 11 nucleotides matching TRBD1. Germline loops: CDR1 MNHEY, CDR2 SMNVEV (reference sequence). This CDR3 contains 15 residues. The V gene end was trimmed by 5 bases and the J gene end by 4 bases; junction bases not matched to a gene: 7. CDR3 DNA: TGTGCCAGCAGTAACCCGGGACAGGGGGGATACGAGCAGTACTTC. Translation gives CASSNPGQGGYEQYF.

The V gene is TRBV12-3 or TRBV12-4, the J gene TRBJ1-2; D gene unclear. V gave up 2 bases and J gave up 4 bases, with 8 bases separating them. This CDR3 is built from 13 residues. CDR3 region: CASSLSGSYGYTF. In DNA, the CDR3 is TGTGCCAGCAGTTTATCTGGGAGCTATGGCTACACCTTC.

This chain uses TRBV28 with TRBJ2-3; weak D call: TRBD1 (6 bases). The germline V gene encodes CDR1 MDHEN and CDR2 SYDVKM. The CDR3 has 14 residues. V lost 4 bases to trimming and J lost 0 bases, with 8 bases between them. The CDR3 DNA is TGTGCCAGCAGTTCCGGACAGAGCACAGATACGCAGTATTTT. Its translation is CASSSGQSTDTQYF.

The rearrangement links TRBV6-2 or TRBV6-3 to TRBJ2-1, with TRBD2 matching over 8 bases. The CDR3 consists of 17 residues. V was pared by 6 bases and J by 2 bases, with 12 bases of the junction left unmatched. Looked up from germline, CDR1 is MNHEY and CDR2 is SVGEGT. The CDR3 protein is CASSEQPGTSAYNEQFF. CDR3 in DNA: TGTGCCAGCAGCGAGCAACCCGGGACTAGTGCCTACAATGAGCAGTTCTTC.

The J gene is TRBJ2-5, the V gene TRBV6-2 or TRBV6-3, with D possibly matching TRBD2 (5 bases). CDR3 length: 14 residues. V lost 5 bases and J 5 bases, leaving 15 bases between the germline ends. Germline CDR1 reads MNHEY; CDR2 reads SVGEGT. The CDR3 region has the DNA TGTGCCAGCAGTACTCGGACTCCCTCGGAGACCCAGTACTTC. Translating gives CASSTRTPSETQYF.

This CDR3 reads CAISESTADTQYF. CDR3 nucleotide sequence: TGTGCCATCAGTGAGTCGACAGCAGATACGCAGTATTTT. The J gene is TRBJ2-3, the V gene TRBV10-3, with TRBD1 as a possible D gene (5 bases). Germline V gives CDR1 ENHRY, CDR2 SYGVKD. With 0 bases removed from V and 4 bases from J, the gap between germline ends came to 5 bases. The CDR3 extends over 13 amino acids.